The sequence of this T cell receptor (beta chain) was determined in a study of T-cell memory formation after mild COVID-19. Findings and caveats of the study: Confirmation was lacking for SARS-CoV-2 specificity of second-wave clones that peaked on day 37. Contracting CD8+ clones were enriched in EMRA, CD4+ mainly in CM and EM. Prior to infection, memory already included some responding clones, suggesting cross-reactive memory joined.

Constant-segment primers were used for 5'RACE, and the resulting TCR alpha and TCR beta cDNA libraries carried sample barcodes and UMIs. One entry per CDR3 protein results from TCRdb running MiXCR on the 5' RACE reads. The sample carries about 340,000 distinct CDR3 sequences, over 10% recorded once. In the case of this clonotype: The target antigen is unknown.

This clonotype was sampled from a man between 18 and 35 years old who had mild COVID-19 (a few samples of this study predate the infection). Cell type and time point are not known. Sequencing input: PBMCs or a T cell subset sorted from them (not recorded which).

The CDR3 loop is CASSLDRVSEKLFF. CDR3 DNA: TGTGCCAGCAGCTTAGACAGGGTCAGTGAAAAACTGTTTTTT. The chain uses TRBV7-6 and TRBJ1-4; a possible D gene is TRBD1 (6 bases). From germline, CDR1 is SGHVS and CDR2 FNYEAQ. The V gene lost 1 base and the J gene lost 7 bases, with 10 bases spanning the gap. The CDR3 contains 14 residues.